This T cell receptor (beta chain) was captured in a study of T cell clonality in common variable immunodeficiency. Regarding the study as a whole: Common variable immunodeficiency TCR beta sequences reportedly had fewer deletions and N-nucleotide insertions.

This clone showed up many times. Its matching antigen is unknown. Read data end 3 residues before the CDR3 end; the end is taken from the germline J gene. CVID subjects were neither ill nor on immunomodulatory or immunosuppressive medication at sampling. Assay used: immunoSEQ multiplex PCR; TCRdb lists only in-frame clones, some missing. Recorded here are 30,000 to 40,000 clones, none singletons. V lost 6 bases, J lost 3 bases, and 7 bases stayed unmatched. The CDR3 extends over 14 amino acids. Germline loops: CDR1 SNHLY, CDR2 FYNNEI. The sequence derives from a human donor with common variable immunodeficiency. The sample consisted of peripheral blood mononuclear cells. The chain combines TRBV2 with TRBJ1-1, with 7 bases matching TRBD1. The sequenced CDR3 bases are TGTGCCAGCAGCCCCGGGACAGATTACACTGAA. Its translation: CASSPGTDYTE. The full CDR3 protein reads CASSPGTDYTEAFF.